The 27 T cell receptor beta chains presented below share a single source sample, sequenced in a study of glioma-infiltrating T cells. The iRepertoire nested amplicon-rescue multiplex PCR amplified TCR alpha and beta CDR3s from RNA. MiXCR, run by TCRdb on the multiplex PCR reads, gives a single entry per CDR3 protein. The sample lists 170,000 or so distinct CDR3 sequences, roughly 45% seen once, with around 5.2% in the top ten. What was sequenced was glioma tissue, nonneoplastic brain tissue, or PBMCs (not recorded which). The receptors derive from a human donor with low-grade glioma or glioblastoma, undergoing nonglioma brain surgery, or in good health (not recorded which).

Points on this clonotype: A much larger clonotype is one base distant, so this may be a read error. The chain employs TRBV7-9 and TRBJ2-1; no definite D call. The CDR3 extends over 11 amino acids. The germline V gene encodes CDR1 SEHNR and CDR2 FQNEAQ (reference sequence). Deletions cut 0 bases from V and 9 bases from J, with 3 bases between. Written as DNA, the CDR3 is TGTGCCAGCAGCTTAGCTCCTGAGCAGTTCTTC. Its translation is CASSLAPEQFF.

The V and J genes are TRBV2 and TRBJ2-5; perhaps TRBD2 as D (6 bases). Trimming pared 9 bases from V and 7 bases from J, leaving 18 bases between. Per the germline V gene, CDR1 is SNHLY and CDR2 is FYNNEI. This CDR3 has 13 residues. CDR3 nucleotide sequence: TGTGCCAGACGGATAGCGGAGGACGGGACCCAGTACTTC. Translating it yields CARRIAEDGTQYF. The full variable domain, rest sourced from reference TRBV2 and TRBJ2-5, is EPEVTQTPSHQVTQMGQEVILRCVPISNHLYFYWYRQILGQKVEFLVSFYNNEISEKSEIFDDQFSVERPDGSNFTLKIRSTKLEDSAMYFCARRIAEDGTQYFGPGTRLLVL.

The chain employs TRBV5-1 and TRBJ2-1; 10 bases line up with TRBD2. V trimming: 2 bases; J trimming: 10 bases; junction bases outside the gene matches: 6. Germline loops: CDR1 SGHRS, CDR2 YFSETQ. The CDR3 contains 14 residues. The chain's CDR3 is CASSLITSGMEQFF. In nucleotides, the CDR3 is TGCGCCAGCAGCTTAATAACTAGCGGGATGGAGCAGTTCTTC.

This clonotype was seen repeatedly, ten times or more. CDR3 DNA: TGCAGTGCTAGATACGGACTTGAGACCCAGTACTTC. This codes for CSARYGLETQYF. The V gene is TRBV20-1, the J gene TRBJ2-5; tentative D call: TRBD2 (5 bases). The CDR3 length is 12 residues. With 2 bases removed from V and 5 bases from J, the gap between germline ends came to 9 bases. Germline V CDR1 and CDR2: DFQATT, SNEGSKA (reference sequence).

The V gene is TRBV28, the J gene TRBJ2-7, with D hard to call. The CDR3 is 13 amino acids. Germline V CDR1 and CDR2: MDHEN, SYDVKM. Between the trimmed V and J ends, which lost 6 bases and 6 bases, there was a span of 15 bases. DNA of the CDR3: TGTGCCAGCAGCAACGACTTAGCCCCCGAGCAGTACTTC. This codes for CASSNDLAPEQYF.

This chain joins TRBV2 and TRBJ2-5, with D unresolved. The germline V gene has CDR1 SNHLY and CDR2 FYNNEI. Trimming pared 4 bases from V and 5 bases from J, leaving 17 bases between. This CDR3 region has 15 residues. The CDR3: CASSAQETLGETQYF. DNA for the CDR3: TGTGCCAGCAGTGCGCAGGAGACGTTGGGGGAGACCCAGTACTTC.

This chain links TRBV7-2 with TRBJ2-4, with TRBD2 as a possible D gene (6 bases). V was trimmed by 1 base and J by 7 bases, leaving 14 bases between them. There are 15 residues in the CDR3. The germline CDR1 and CDR2 sequences are SGHTA and FQGNSA. CDR3 nucleotide sequence: TGTGCCAGCAGCTTAGTTGGTAGCGGAGCGAACATTCAGTACTTC. This gives the protein CASSLVGSGANIQYF. The entire variable domain, with the rest obtained from reference TRBV7-2 and TRBJ2-4, is as follows: GAGVSQSPSNKVTEKGKDVELRCDPISGHTALYWYRQSLGQGLEFLIYFQGNSAPDKSGLPSDRFSAERTGGSVSTLTIQRTQQEDSAVYLCASSLVGSGANIQYFGAGTRLSVL.

With respect to this clonotype: This may stem from a read error, because a much larger clone lies one nucleotide away. The chain carries TRBV28 and TRBJ2-1; 13 bases are a match to TRBD2. Trimming at V came to 1 base and at J to 8 bases, leaving 8 bases not matched to a gene. Germline-derived CDR1 and CDR2 are MDHEN and SYDVKM. This CDR3 region has 17 residues. CDR3 amino acids: CASSLYSGTSGIDEQFF. The CDR3 bases are TGTGCCAGCAGTTTATATTCCGGGACTAGCGGGATAGATGAGCAGTTCTTC.

Regarding this clonotype: A read error is possible here, since a much larger clone lies one base away. The chain couples TRBV2 to TRBJ2-1; D is unresolved. V lost 0 bases, J lost 2 bases, and 8 bases lay in between. Germline V gene sequence: CDR1 SNHLY, CDR2 FYNNEI. CDR3 length equals 15 residues. CDR3 bases: TGTGCCAGCAGTGAAGCGTACCGGGCCTACAATGAGCAGTTCTTC. This gives the protein CASSEAYRAYNEQFF.

In this sample, this clonotype turned up many times. The CDR3: CSARDPDTYEQYF. The CDR3, as DNA: TGCAGTGCTAGAGATCCAGATACCTACGAGCAGTACTTC. The rearrangement uses TRBV20-1 and TRBJ2-7; D gene uncertain. The CDR3 totals 13 residues. In germline, CDR1 is DFQATT, CDR2 SNEGSKA (reference sequence). V lost 0 bases to trimming and J lost 2 bases, with 8 bases between them.

V usage is TRBV10-3 and J usage is TRBJ2-2, with D unresolved. This CDR3 comprises 12 residues. The V end lost 4 bases, the J end lost 6 bases, and 6 bases lay between the germline ends. Germline V lookup: CDR1 ENHRY, CDR2 SYGVKD. CDR3 sequence reads: CAISVPAGELFF. The CDR3 DNA follows: TGTGCCATCAGTGTCCCAGCCGGGGAGCTGTTTTTT.

This rearrangement joins TRBV3-1 to TRBJ2-7; D gene unclear. Germline V gene data show CDR1 as LGHDT and CDR2 as YNNKEL (reference sequence). Trimming stripped 5 bases from V and 1 base from J, with 6 bases between. CDR3 length equals 12 residues. In DNA, the CDR3 is TGTGCCAGCAGCATGACATCCTACGAGCAGTACTTC. Amino acids: CASSMTSYEQYF.

Only one count was recorded for this clonotype. This may stem from a read error, because a much larger clone lies one nucleotide away. The chain uses TRBV14 and TRBJ2-1, with a possible D match to TRBD2 (5 bases). Looked up from germline, CDR1 is SGHDN and CDR2 is FVKESK. The CDR3 is 13 amino acids. V was trimmed by 6 bases and J by 8 bases, leaving 14 bases between them. The CDR3 loop is CASSSRGRHEQFF. In DNA, the CDR3 is TGTGCCAGCAGTTCACGGGGTCGGCATGAGCAGTTCTTC.

V usage is TRBV14 and J usage is TRBJ1-2, with no clear D. Trimming took off 5 bases at V and 8 bases at J, with 21 bases between the two ends. CDR1 SGHDN and CDR2 FVKESK come from the germline V gene. CDR3 size: 15 residues. The CDR3 loop reads CASSATMTILGGYTF. CDR3 sequence (DNA): TGTGCCAGCAGCGCAACTATGACGATCCTAGGCGGCTACACCTTC.

In its sample, this clonotype was seen once. A single base separates this from a much larger clone, so it may be a read error. Written as DNA, the CDR3 is TGTTCCAGCAGTGCCCCGCGGGAGGGCCTTGAGACCCAGTACTTC. Translation gives CSSSAPREGLETQYF. This chain links TRBV28 with TRBJ2-5, with 9 bases fitting TRBD2. CDR1 is MDHEN and CDR2 is SYDVKM in the germline V gene. The CDR3 totals 15 residues. Full variable domain (outside the CDR3, taken from reference TRBV28 and TRBJ2-5): DVKVTQSSRYLVKRTGEKVFLECVQDMDHENMFWYRQDPGLGLRLIYFSYDVKMKEKGDIPEGYSVSREKKERFSLILESASTNQTSMYLCSSSAPREGLETQYFGPGTRLLVL.

This clonotype appeared many times. The V call is TRBV20-1, the J call TRBJ2-1; TRBD2 matches at 12 bases. V shed 1 base and J 6 bases; nucleotides not matched to a gene: 10. Looked up from germline, CDR1 is DFQATT and CDR2 is SNEGSKA (reference sequence). There are 17 residues in the CDR3. Written as DNA, the CDR3 is TGCAGTGCTAGAGTACTAGCGGGAGGTATTGTGGGCAATGAGCAGTTCTTC. It is translated as CSARVLAGGIVGNEQFF.

The chain is built from TRBV28 and TRBJ2-5; D is unclear. CDR3 size: 12 residues. The V gene's germline CDR1 is MDHEN and CDR2 SYDVKM. V was clipped by 2 bases and J by 4 bases, with 5 bases between them. The CDR3 is CASSLDRETQYF. As DNA, the CDR3 is TGTGCCAGCAGTTTAGACCGAGAGACCCAGTACTTC.

This clonotype was found many times. The genes are TRBV7-9 and TRBJ2-1, with 7 bases that match TRBD1. V shed 5 bases and J 3 bases; nucleotides not matched to a gene: 10. CDR1 and CDR2 from the germline V gene are SEHNR and FQNEAQ (reference sequence). The CDR3 has 16 residues. CDR3 coding DNA: TGTGCCAGCAGCCCATATTCGGGACAGAACTACAATGAGCAGTTCTTC. Protein sequence: CASSPYSGQNYNEQFF.

The chain uses TRBV14 and TRBJ2-5; D remains unclear. Germline V lookup: CDR1 SGHDN, CDR2 FVKESK. Trimming removed 5 bases from V and 5 bases from J, with 9 bases in between. The CDR3 covers 12 residues. The CDR3 spells CASSKIAETQYF. The CDR3 DNA reads TGTGCCAGCAGCAAAATTGCTGAGACCCAGTACTTC.

As to this clonotype: Its ends do not fully match the called genes, so a read error is possible. The rearrangement uses TRBV27 and TRBJ2-1; perhaps TRBD2 as D (5 bases). This CDR3 is built from 14 residues. CDR1 and CDR2 from the germline V gene are MNHEY and SMNVEV (reference sequence). CDR3 sequence reads: CASSTLGRDNERFF. The CDR3, as DNA: TGTGCCAGCAGTACCCTAGGGAGAGACAATGAGCGGTTCTTC.

This clonotype was seen repeatedly, ten times or more. The CDR3 region is CASSLFGDTQYF. Written as DNA, the CDR3 is TGTGCCAGCAGCCTATTTGGCGATACGCAGTATTTT. The gene calls are TRBV3-1 and TRBJ2-3; the D is unclear. There are 12 residues in the CDR3. V was trimmed by 4 bases and J by 6 bases, leaving 8 bases between them. The V gene's germline CDR1 is LGHDT and CDR2 YNNKEL (reference sequence).

A note on this clonotype: One junction end disagrees with the germline gene, perhaps due to a read error. The chain joins TRBV5-1 to TRBJ2-1; 8 bases map to TRBD1. The CDR3 extends over 15 amino acids. Germline V gene data show CDR1 as SGHRS and CDR2 as YFSETQ. This CDR3 reads CASRLDGQGANEQFF. As DNA, the CDR3 is TGCGCCAGCAGATTGGATGGTCAGGGGGCGAATGAGCAGTTCTTC.

Details on this clonotype: This sequence may be a read error, since a much larger clone differs from it by one base. This chain connects TRBV15 to TRBJ2-3; D is unclear. The germline V gene encodes CDR1 LNHNV and CDR2 YYDKDF (reference sequence). There are 13 residues in the CDR3. The V end lost 0 bases, the J end lost 5 bases, and 6 bases lay between the germline ends. The CDR3 sequence is CATSRDSLDTQYF. The CDR3 nucleotides read TGTGCCACCAGCAGAGATAGTTTAGATACGCAGTATTTT.

Note on this clonotype: A clone one base away is much larger, so this may be a read error. The CDR3 ends on some other residue instead of the conserved phenylalanine or tryptophan, so this is likely a read error. V is TRBV18 and J is TRBJ2-1, with a weak D call TRBD1 (6 bases). V lost 2 bases to trimming and J lost 7 bases, with 15 bases between them. The CDR3 sequence is 15 residues long. Per germline, CDR1 KGHSH and CDR2 LQKENI. This chain's CDR3 is CASSPTNRAGNEQFL. The CDR3 bases are TGTGCCAGCTCACCAACCAACAGGGCCGGGAATGAGCAGTTCCTC.

This chain joins TRBV28 and TRBJ1-6; 10 bases are shared with TRBD1. The V gene end was trimmed by 5 bases and the J gene end by 17 bases; junction bases not matched to a gene: 12. Looked up from germline, CDR1 is MDHEN and CDR2 is SYDVKM. The CDR3 spans 14 residues. The CDR3 reads CASSGTGDNSTIHF. The CDR3 DNA is TGTGCCAGCAGTGGGACAGGGGATAATTCAACCATCCACTTT. Full variable domain (outside the CDR3, taken from reference TRBV28 and TRBJ1-6): DVKVTQSSRYLVKRTGEKVFLECVQDMDHENMFWYRQDPGLGLRLIYFSYDVKMKEKGDIPEGYSVSREKKERFSLILESASTNQTSMYLCASSGTGDNSTIHFGNGTRLTVT.

This clonotype was counted ten times or more. This sequence joins TRBV20-1 and TRBJ1-5, with D perhaps matching TRBD1 (5 bases). V lost 5 bases and J lost 4, with 18 bases in between. The CDR3 runs to 15 residues. CDR1 and CDR2 (germline): DFQATT, SNEGSKA (reference sequence). The CDR3 here is CSAQPEGRQNQPQHF. As DNA, the CDR3 is TGCAGTGCTCAACCAGAGGGGAGACAGAATCAGCCCCAGCATTTT.

Of note for this clonotype: Germline and junction disagree at one end, which may indicate a read error. This chain connects TRBV20-1 to TRBJ2-1; D may be TRBD1 (5 bases). The germline gives CDR1 DFQATT, CDR2 SNEGSKA (reference sequence). This CDR3 is built from 13 residues. CDR3 DNA sequence: TGCAGTGCCGAGCAGGGATCCTACAGTGAGCAGTTCTTC. This codes for CSAEQGSYSEQFF.